The rows below give T cell receptor beta chains drawn from one sample of a study of monozygotic twins with cystic fibrosis. Method: immunoSEQ multiplex PCR; TCRdb's copy keeps in-frame clones and lacks some. Of about 35,000 clones in the sample, around 65% were seen once. The sequenced sample consisted of blood. Receptors were obtained from a girl aged 10 to 17 with cystic fibrosis. CDR3s include the opening cysteine and the closing phenylalanine or tryptophan. The D gene is left open where the match is weak. A row's size may be missing; if present it is once, few, many or a size class.

v_call,clone_size,j_call,d_call,cdr3_nt,cdr3_aa
TRBV5-4,NA,TRBJ2-3,NA,TGTGCCAGCAGCCGCCGGGCTAGCTTAACAGATACGCAGTATTTT,CASSRRASLTDTQYF
TRBV13,NA,TRBJ2-4,TRBD2,TGTGCCAGCAGCCTAGCGGGGGTCTTAGCCAAAAACATTCAGTACTTC,CASSLAGVLAKNIQYF
TRBV15,NA,TRBJ1-5,NA,TGTGCCACCAGCGCTCAGGTGAGCAATCAGCCCCAGCATTTT,CATSAQVSNQPQHF
TRBV18,NA,TRBJ1-2,NA,TGTGCCAGCTCACCACAGGGAATAAGAGTTGACTATGGCTACACCTTC,CASSPQGIRVDYGYTF
TRBV29-1,NA,TRBJ2-5,TRBD1,TGCAGCGTTGAAGTCGTCAGGGGGCAGTACTTC,CSVEVVRGQYF
TRBV6-6,NA,TRBJ2-7,NA,TGTGCCAGCAGGCCGAGGGCCCAGTACGAGCAGTACTTC,CASRPRAQYEQYF
TRBV5-6,NA,TRBJ2-1,NA,TGTGCCAGCAGCTTGTGGGGGAGGTGGGGTAATGAGCAGTTCTTC,CASSLWGRWGNEQFF
TRBV5-4,once,TRBJ2-3,TRBD2,TGTGCCAGCAGCTCCTCTAGCGGGAGGCCACGCACAGATACGCAGTATTTT,CASSSSSGRPRTDTQYF
TRBV5-1,NA,TRBJ2-5,NA,TGCGCCAGCAGCTTGGCCGCCTATCCCCAAGAGACCCAGTACTTC,CASSLAAYPQETQYF
TRBV19,NA,TRBJ1-3,TRBD1,TGTGCCAGTAGTATAGCGCAGGGGGCGCGAGGAAACACCATATATTTT,CASSIAQGARGNTIYF
TRBV5-4,few,TRBJ2-7,NA,TGTGCCAGTAAGGAGAAAACCAGGCCCGAGCAGTACTTC,CASKEKTRPEQYF
TRBV30,NA,TRBJ1-5,NA,TGTGCCTGGAGTGGACAGCACAATCAGCCCCAGCATTTT,CAWSGQHNQPQHF
TRBV7-9,NA,TRBJ2-2,NA,TGTGCCAGCGAGGGGAAGGCCGGGGAGCTGTTTTTT,CASEGKAGELFF
TRBV4-2,NA,TRBJ2-3,NA,TGTGCCAGCAGCCAAGACTCCGGCACATCAGATACGCAGTATTTT,CASSQDSGTSDTQYF
TRBV4-3,NA,TRBJ2-1,NA,TGCGCCAGCAGCCAGGGGAATCTACGGGTTGAGCAGTTCTTC,CASSQGNLRVEQFF
TRBV6-5,NA,TRBJ2-1,TRBD2,TGTGCCAGCAGCCTTAGCGGGAGCATGGGTAATGAGCAGTTCTTC,CASSLSGSMGNEQFF
TRBV29-1,once,TRBJ1-5,TRBD1,TGCAGCGTGGCGGGGACAGGGAATCAGCCCCAGCATTTT,CSVAGTGNQPQHF
TRBV7-2,NA,TRBJ1-5,NA,TGTGCCAGCAGCCCAGGCAGTATGATCCAGCCCCAGCATTTT,CASSPGSMIQPQHF
TRBV28,few,TRBJ1-5,NA,TGTGCCAGCAGTGGCGATTCAGGGTGGGGGGGCGATGGTCCCCAGCATTTT,CASSGDSGWGGDGPQHF
TRBV18,NA,TRBJ1-2,TRBD1,TGTGCCAGCTCACGGGACAGGGGGCGGTTTAACTATGGCTACACCTTC,CASSRDRGRFNYGYTF
TRBV5-1,NA,TRBJ2-5,NA,TGCGCCAGCGGGGGGACAGTGCAAGAGACCCAGTACTTC,CASGGTVQETQYF
TRBV18,few,TRBJ2-5,TRBD2,TGTGCCAGCTCACCAGCTAGCGGGAGACCCCTCCAAGAGACCCAGTACTTC,CASSPASGRPLQETQYF
TRBV9,NA,TRBJ2-1,NA,TGTGCCAGCAGCGTACCTCTCGGACAGACCCACAATGAGCAGTTCTTC,CASSVPLGQTHNEQFF
TRBV23-1,once,TRBJ1-5,NA,TGCGCCAGCAGTCTGGTAGGGGAAGCTCAGCCCCAGCATTTT,CASSLVGEAQPQHF
TRBV19,NA,TRBJ2-7,NA,TGTGCCACCGGGGGCTCCTACGAGCAGTACTTC,CATGGSYEQYF
TRBV2,NA,TRBJ1-5,TRBD1,TGTGCCAGCAGTGCCGACAGGGGTGGTCAGCCCCAGCATTTT,CASSADRGGQPQHF
TRBV20-1,NA,TRBJ2-1,NA,TGCAGTGCCGGGGTTATCGGAGAGCAGTTCTTC,CSAGVIGEQFF
TRBV7-2,NA,TRBJ1-5,NA,TGTGCCAGCAGCTTACTGAGCACTCACAATCAGCCCCAGCATTTT,CASSLLSTHNQPQHF
TRBV14,few,TRBJ1-2,NA,TGTGCCAGCAGCCCCTCGACCGGTCCTAACTATGGCTACACCTTC,CASSPSTGPNYGYTF
TRBV7-2,NA,TRBJ1-1,NA,TGTGCCAGCAGCCTAACCCGGCAGGGGACTGAAGCTTTCTTT,CASSLTRQGTEAFF
TRBV18,few,TRBJ1-1,NA,TGTGCCAGCTCACCACCGGGACGGGTCAACACTGAAGCTTTCTTT,CASSPPGRVNTEAFF
TRBV6-5,NA,TRBJ2-7,NA,TGTGCCAGCAGTTACAGGGACACCTACGAGCAGTACTTC,CASSYRDTYEQYF
TRBV19,NA,TRBJ2-5,NA,TGTGCCAGTAGCCCACGGGGAAGGGAGACCCAGTACTTC,CASSPRGRETQYF
TRBV5-6,NA,TRBJ2-1,TRBD2,TGTGCCAGCAGCCTTGGCCCACTAGCGCCCTACAATGAGCAGTTCTTC,CASSLGPLAPYNEQFF
TRBV4-3,NA,TRBJ2-1,TRBD2,TGCGCCAGCAGTCAGGGGACTAGCGGGAGTGATGAGCAGTTCTTC,CASSQGTSGSDEQFF
TRBV9,NA,TRBJ2-7,NA,TGTGCCAGCAGCCCGGGGGTAGCTGATTACGAGCAGTACTTC,CASSPGVADYEQYF
TRBV5-4,few,TRBJ1-2,NA,TGTGCCAGCAGCCCAAATTCCGAGGGAAGTAGCTACACCTTC,CASSPNSEGSSYTF
TRBV5-4,NA,TRBJ2-7,TRBD2,TGTGCCAGCAGACTGGGACTAGCGGGAGTTAACGAGCAGTACTTC,CASRLGLAGVNEQYF
TRBV5-1,NA,TRBJ2-5,NA,TGCGCCAGCAGCTTCGCCCAGGGAGGTCACGAGACCCAGTACTTC,CASSFAQGGHETQYF
TRBV30,NA,TRBJ1-5,NA,TGTGCCTGGGGCCTGGGTCAGCCCCAGCATTTT,CAWGLGQPQHF
TRBV15,NA,TRBJ1-2,NA,TGTGCCACCTCCACGGGACGGACGAACTATGGCTACACCTTC,CATSTGRTNYGYTF
TRBV5-6,NA,TRBJ2-1,TRBD2,TGTGCCAGCAGCGGAGCGGGGGGCAGGTACAATGAGCAGTTCTTC,CASSGAGGRYNEQFF
TRBV28,NA,TRBJ1-2,TRBD1,TGTGCCAGCAGATCTTCAGGGGGAAGCTATGGCTACACCTTC,CASRSSGGSYGYTF
TRBV5-8,NA,TRBJ1-2,NA,TGTGCCAGCACCCGTTTTCGGGGGTTGACTGGCTACACCTTC,CASTRFRGLTGYTF